This is a list of T cell receptor beta chains from one sample in a study of blood T cell repertoires in COVID-19. Assay: immunoSEQ multiplex PCR; the TCRdb copy retains only in-frame clones and omits some. This repertoire shows some 200,000 clones, 70% to 90% found once; its top ten account for roughly 5.6%. The specimen sequenced was peripheral blood. These receptors came from a man in his forties with active or convalescent COVID-19. Both conserved end residues are part of each CDR3. A D gene is named only where the DNA matches it firmly. Some rows have no size entry. The others give once, few or many, or a class for an expanded clone.

v_gene: TRBV14; d_gene: -; j_gene: TRBJ1-1; abundance: -; CDR3aa: CASSQDLTEAFF; CDR3nt: TGTGCCAGCAGCCAAGATCTAACTGAAGCTTTCTTT
v_gene: TRBV18; d_gene: TRBD1; j_gene: TRBJ2-7; abundance: -; CDR3aa: CASSPGQVIYEQYF; CDR3nt: TGTGCCAGCTCACCAGGACAGGTTATTTACGAGCAGTACTTC
v_gene: TRBV5-1; d_gene: TRBD2; j_gene: TRBJ2-7; abundance: -; CDR3aa: CASSLGAGLAGNEQYF; CDR3nt: TGCGCCAGCAGCTTGGGCGCGGGACTAGCGGGAAACGAGCAGTACTTC
v_gene: TRBV9; d_gene: -; j_gene: TRBJ1-4; abundance: once; CDR3aa: CASSPRRGIPVPNATNEKLFF; CDR3nt: TGTGCCAGCAGCCCCCGAAGGGGGATCCCGGTTCCCAATGCAACTAATGAAAAACTGTTTTTT
v_gene: TRBV28; d_gene: -; j_gene: TRBJ2-3; abundance: -; CDR3aa: CASSLTGQGGTDTQYF; CDR3nt: TGTGCCAGCAGTTTGACTGGACAGGGAGGGACAGATACGCAGTATTTT
v_gene: TRBV11-1; d_gene: -; j_gene: TRBJ2-7; abundance: -; CDR3aa: CASSLPWSYEQYF; CDR3nt: TGTGCCAGCAGCTTACCATGGAGCTACGAGCAGTACTTC
v_gene: TRBV4-3; d_gene: -; j_gene: TRBJ1-1; abundance: -; CDR3aa: CASSQGYGGGRSPFF; CDR3nt: TGCGCCAGCAGCCAAGGCTATGGGGGGGGCCGGTCGCCTTTCTTT
v_gene: TRBV27; d_gene: -; j_gene: TRBJ2-7; abundance: once; CDR3aa: CASSPGFVYEQYF; CDR3nt: TGTGCCAGCAGTCCAGGGTTTGTCTACGAGCAGTACTTC
v_gene: TRBV5-1; d_gene: -; j_gene: TRBJ2-7; abundance: -; CDR3aa: CASSLPVAYEQYF; CDR3nt: TGCGCCAGCAGCTTGCCGGTCGCCTACGAGCAGTACTTC
v_gene: TRBV27; d_gene: TRBD1; j_gene: TRBJ2-7; abundance: -; CDR3aa: CASSPVVAGGTYEQYF; CDR3nt: TGTGCCAGCAGCCCTGTGGTGGCAGGGGGCACGTACGAGCAGTACTTC
v_gene: TRBV4-2; d_gene: -; j_gene: TRBJ1-3; abundance: -; CDR3aa: CASSQDGDTSMSSGNTIYF; CDR3nt: TGTGCCAGCAGCCAAGACGGGGACACGTCCATGAGCTCTGGAAACACCATATATTTT
v_gene: TRBV19; d_gene: -; j_gene: TRBJ2-1; abundance: -; CDR3aa: CASTNRVEQFF; CDR3nt: TGTGCCAGCACAAATCGGGTTGAGCAGTTCTTC
v_gene: TRBV5-1; d_gene: -; j_gene: TRBJ1-6; abundance: -; CDR3aa: CASSLEGAYNSPLHF; CDR3nt: TGCGCCAGCAGCTTGGAAGGGGCCTATAATTCACCCCTCCACTTT
v_gene: TRBV28; d_gene: TRBD1; j_gene: TRBJ1-6; abundance: -; CDR3aa: CASSGTGGESPLHF; CDR3nt: TGTGCCAGCAGCGGGACAGGGGGCGAATCACCCCTCCACTTT
v_gene: TRBV5-1; d_gene: -; j_gene: TRBJ1-1; abundance: -; CDR3aa: CASSLDRGIIEAFF; CDR3nt: TGCGCCAGCAGCTTAGATAGGGGCATAATTGAAGCTTTCTTT
v_gene: TRBV3-1/TRBV3-2; d_gene: -; j_gene: TRBJ1-1; abundance: -; CDR3aa: CASSQVRATGSNTEAFF; CDR3nt: TGTGCCAGCAGCCAAGTCCGAGCGACAGGTTCGAACACTGAAGCTTTCTTT
v_gene: TRBV29-1; d_gene: -; j_gene: TRBJ1-1; abundance: -; CDR3aa: CSVRRGGLNTEAFF; CDR3nt: TGCAGCGTTCGGAGGGGGGGGCTGAACACTGAAGCTTTCTTT
v_gene: TRBV18; d_gene: TRBD1; j_gene: TRBJ1-5; abundance: -; CDR3aa: CASSPGTGGTQPQHF; CDR3nt: TGTGCCAGCTCACCCGGGACAGGGGGCACTCAGCCCCAGCATTTT
v_gene: TRBV11-2; d_gene: -; j_gene: TRBJ2-7; abundance: once; CDR3aa: CASRSGSPGEQYF; CDR3nt: TGTGCCAGCCGGTCCGGGTCCCCCGGCGAGCAGTACTTC
v_gene: TRBV7-9; d_gene: TRBD1; j_gene: TRBJ2-2; abundance: -; CDR3aa: CASSLAPGQGDTGELFF; CDR3nt: TGTGCCAGCAGCTTAGCGCCGGGACAGGGCGACACCGGGGAGCTGTTTTTT
v_gene: TRBV28; d_gene: -; j_gene: TRBJ1-4; abundance: -; CDR3aa: CASSSSRGGLDEKLFF; CDR3nt: TGTGCCAGCAGTTCGTCTCGGGGGGGTTTGGATGAAAAACTGTTTTTT
v_gene: TRBV7-8; d_gene: -; j_gene: TRBJ1-4; abundance: -; CDR3aa: CASSLVWVQSATNEKLFF; CDR3nt: TGTGCCAGCAGCTTAGTTTGGGTACAGTCCGCAACTAATGAAAAACTGTTTTTT
v_gene: TRBV6-2/TRBV6-3; d_gene: -; j_gene: TRBJ1-2; abundance: -; CDR3aa: CASSYSMTVVGVTF; CDR3nt: TGTGCCAGCAGTTACTCGATGACGGTGGTGGGCGTCACCTTC
v_gene: TRBV12-3/TRBV12-4; d_gene: -; j_gene: TRBJ2-7; abundance: -; CDR3aa: CASMQGYEQYF; CDR3nt: TGTGCCAGCATGCAGGGCTACGAGCAGTACTTC
v_gene: TRBV6-5; d_gene: -; j_gene: TRBJ2-1; abundance: -; CDR3aa: CASSYDPSREQFF; CDR3nt: TGTGCCAGCAGTTACGACCCTTCGAGGGAGCAGTTCTTC
v_gene: TRBV5-1; d_gene: -; j_gene: TRBJ2-1; abundance: -; CDR3aa: CASSLGGPYNEQFF; CDR3nt: TGCGCCAGCAGCTTGGGGGGCCCCTACAATGAGCAGTTCTTC
v_gene: TRBV28; d_gene: -; j_gene: TRBJ1-5; abundance: -; CDR3aa: CASSNGQQPQHF; CDR3nt: TGTGCCAGCAGCAACGGACAGCAGCCCCAGCATTTT
v_gene: TRBV11-2; d_gene: -; j_gene: TRBJ1-1; abundance: once; CDR3aa: CASSHYGGGDTEAFF; CDR3nt: TGTGCCAGCAGCCACTACGGGGGTGGGGACACTGAAGCTTTCTTT
v_gene: TRBV24-1; d_gene: -; j_gene: TRBJ2-5; abundance: -; CDR3aa: CATSSGSQETQYF; CDR3nt: TGTGCCACCAGTTCAGGATCTCAAGAGACCCAGTACTTC
v_gene: TRBV3-1/TRBV3-2; d_gene: TRBD1; j_gene: TRBJ2-2; abundance: -; CDR3aa: CASTEGQGTGELFF; CDR3nt: TGTGCCAGCACCGAGGGACAGGGCACCGGGGAGCTGTTTTTT
v_gene: TRBV28; d_gene: -; j_gene: TRBJ2-2; abundance: -; CDR3aa: CASSSRDKNTGELFF; CDR3nt: TGTGCCAGCAGTTCACGGGACAAGAACACCGGGGAGCTGTTTTTT
v_gene: TRBV27; d_gene: -; j_gene: TRBJ2-2; abundance: -; CDR3aa: CASSPRGGVGTGELFF; CDR3nt: TGTGCCAGCAGTCCCAGGGGAGGGGTGGGTACCGGGGAGCTGTTTTTT
v_gene: TRBV2; d_gene: -; j_gene: TRBJ2-2; abundance: -; CDR3aa: CASLSQRLVGELFF; CDR3nt: TGTGCCAGCCTGAGCCAACGACTAGTCGGGGAGCTGTTTTTT
v_gene: TRBV19; d_gene: -; j_gene: TRBJ1-1; abundance: -; CDR3aa: CASRGQGPRTEAFF; CDR3nt: TGTGCCAGTCGAGGTCAGGGGCCGAGGACTGAAGCTTTCTTT
v_gene: TRBV6-4; d_gene: -; j_gene: TRBJ1-1; abundance: -; CDR3aa: CASSSGEGKTEAFF; CDR3nt: TGTGCCAGCAGTTCCGGGGAGGGTAAAACTGAAGCTTTCTTT
v_gene: TRBV5-8; d_gene: -; j_gene: TRBJ2-5; abundance: -; CDR3aa: CASKVSWAAQETQYF; CDR3nt: TGTGCCAGCAAGGTTTCGTGGGCAGCCCAAGAGACCCAGTACTTC
v_gene: TRBV6-2/TRBV6-3; d_gene: TRBD1; j_gene: TRBJ2-7; abundance: -; CDR3aa: CASSTIQGAISYEQYF; CDR3nt: TGTGCCAGCAGTACGATACAGGGGGCAATCTCGTACGAGCAGTACTTC
v_gene: TRBV19; d_gene: TRBD1; j_gene: TRBJ2-5; abundance: -; CDR3aa: CASSITGGKKTQYF; CDR3nt: TGTGCCAGTAGTATTACAGGGGGCAAGAAGACCCAGTACTTC
v_gene: TRBV9; d_gene: TRBD2; j_gene: TRBJ2-3; abundance: -; CDR3aa: CASSVGEGLGDTQYF; CDR3nt: TGTGCCAGCAGCGTAGGGGAGGGCCTCGGAGATACGCAGTATTTT
v_gene: TRBV2; d_gene: -; j_gene: TRBJ1-1; abundance: -; CDR3aa: CASSDQEFDRAFF; CDR3nt: TGTGCCAGCAGTGACCAGGAATTCGATCGAGCTTTCTTT
v_gene: TRBV27; d_gene: TRBD1; j_gene: TRBJ1-3; abundance: once; CDR3aa: CASRGTGPGNTIYF; CDR3nt: TGTGCCAGCAGGGGGACAGGGCCCGGAAACACCATATATTTT
v_gene: TRBV24-1; d_gene: -; j_gene: TRBJ2-5; abundance: once; CDR3aa: CATSDFRGDQETQYF; CDR3nt: TGTGCCACCAGTGATTTCAGGGGGGACCAAGAGACCCAGTACTTC
v_gene: TRBV6-2/TRBV6-3; d_gene: -; j_gene: TRBJ1-3; abundance: -; CDR3aa: CASSLVELYRVLSGNTIYF; CDR3nt: TGTGCCAGCAGCCTCGTGGAACTATACAGGGTTCTCTCTGGAAACACCATATATTTT